This T cell receptor beta chain was obtained from a study of blood T cell repertoires in COVID-19. Overall study context: Donors in the United States, Italy and Spain gave samples during acute or convalescent COVID-19. PBMCs, B-cell-depleted T cells, or T cells provided the cDNA or gDNA that made up the material.

Per the original methods: Amplification of reference gene primers provided the estimated nucleated cell counts. The data were produced by immunoSEQ multiplex PCR, yet TCRdb's version contains in-frame clones alone and is incomplete. Clone size and V and J calls were adopted from that table, with D and trimming inferred from the DNA. In the table there are around 250,000 clones, about 87% of which are singletons. Ages ranged from roughly 18 to 95 years, with residence in approximately 25 US areas. The CDR3 has 15 amino acids. Germline V gene data show CDR1 as MNHEY and CDR2 as SVGAGI. V was pared by 2 bases and J by 10 bases, with 8 bases of the junction left unmatched.

Specimen: PBMCs or T cells enriched from blood (not recorded which). This receptor was identified in a woman aged 40 to 50 who had been exposed to COVID-19. The chain has TRBV6-5 and TRBJ1-6; 7 bases line up with TRBD1. In DNA, the CDR3 is TGTGCCAGCAGTTACCCTGGGGCAGGGGGATCACCCCTCCACTTT. It translates to CASSYPGAGGSPLHF.